Presented here are 5 T cell receptor beta chains from one specimen sequenced in a study of T-cell memory formation after mild COVID-19 (dated by TCRdb to 2020 to 2023). Library method: 5' RACE. TCRdb names Illumina NovaSeq 6000 as the instrument used. In-frame beta chains were kept once TCRdb had trimmed the public reads at Q25 with fastp and called clones with MiXCR. Rows with a matching CDR3 protein are joined into one entry that keeps the most common DNA and genes. This sample lists 210,000 or so distinct CDR3 sequences; approximately 10% were detected once. Of the sample, approximately 3% falls within the top ten clones. The material sequenced was PBMCs or a T cell subset sorted from them (not recorded which). Receptor source: a man aged 18 to 30 who had mild COVID-19 (a few samples of this study predate the infection). The sample titles of this study are shuffled in the database, so cell type and time point are left out; the donor was told from shared clones.

The table lists this clonotype with a count of one. The gene calls are TRBV10-3 and TRBJ2-5, with D perhaps matching TRBD1 or TRBD2 (5 bases each). Germline loops: CDR1 ENHRY, CDR2 SYGVKD. Trimming removed 4 bases at V and 2 bases at J, with 14 bases between. This CDR3 region has 15 residues. The CDR3 nucleotides read TGTGCCATCAGTGCCCCTGGGACGGAGCAAGAGACCCAGTACTTC. Protein sequence: CAISAPGTEQETQYF.

This clonotype was observed many times. The chain employs TRBV9 and TRBJ2-1, with a tentative D call TRBD1 (6 bases). This CDR3 contains 18 residues. The V end was cut by 4 bases, the J end by 6 bases, with 26 bases between. Germline V lookup: CDR1 SGDLS, CDR2 YYNGEE. The CDR3 sequence is CASSPGTGSNKRGNEQFF. The CDR3 DNA sequence: TGTGCCAGCAGCCCCGGTACAGGGAGTAATAAACGCGGCAATGAGCAGTTCTTC.

In its sample, this clonotype was seen a few times. The rearrangement links TRBV6-5 to TRBJ1-6, with 7 bases that match TRBD1. The CDR3 loop spans 16 amino acids. V lost 0 bases, J lost 10 bases, and 9 bases stayed unmatched. The germline V gene encodes CDR1 MNHEY and CDR2 SVGAGI. CDR3 sequence (DNA): TGTGCCAGCAGTTACTCCTTGCTACAGGGGAAGTCACCCCTCCACTTT. As protein: CASSYSLLQGKSPLHF.

This clonotype was seen many times. The rearrangement uses TRBV7-9 and TRBJ2-7; D is undetermined. Germline CDR1 is SEHNR and CDR2 is FQNEAQ (reference sequence). V lost 2 bases, J lost 0 bases, and 5 bases lay in between. CDR3 size: 13 residues. Here the CDR3 DNA reads TGTGCCAGCAGCTTAACCAACTCCTACGAGCAGTACGTC. Its protein is CASSLTNSYEQYV.

The chain couples TRBV7-3 to TRBJ2-6; 8 bases align to TRBD1. CDR1 SGHTA and CDR2 FQGTGA come from the germline V gene. V lost 5 bases, J lost 2 bases, and 8 bases stayed unmatched. The CDR3 has 17 amino acids. The CDR3 region is CASSQPEQGAGANVLTF. The CDR3 region has the DNA TGTGCCAGCAGCCAACCCGAACAGGGGGCTGGGGCCAACGTCCTGACTTTC. The variable domain in full, completed from reference TRBV7-3 and TRBJ2-6, reads GAGVSQTPSNKVTEKGKYVELRCDPISGHTALYWYRQSLGQGPEFLIYFQGTGAADDSGLPNDRFFAVRPEGSVSTLKIQRTERGDSAVYLCASSQPEQGAGANVLTFGAGSRLTVL.